The entry below gives a single T cell receptor beta chain sequence along with its context. Its matching antigen is unknown. Repertoires were generated with immunoSEQ multiplex PCR, while TCRdb's copy carries only in-frame clones and drops some. This table has roughly 89,000 clones, roughly 90% appearing once. The CDR3 is made up of 15 amino acids. The V gene end was trimmed by 6 bases and the J gene end by 3 bases; junction bases not matched to a gene: 9. Germline CDR1 and CDR2: SNHLY and FYNNEI. This record comes from a study of T cell responses to AZD1222 COVID-19 vaccine. Whole-study results and caveats: The span of vaccine-associated CD4 TCRs extended across spike, with dominance at 160-218 and 743-854.

The chain is built from TRBV2 and TRBJ2-7, with 9 positions matching TRBD1. Here the sequenced sample was peripheral blood, taken on day 0 of MenACWY control vaccination. This receptor was obtained from an adult in good health. The CDR3: CASRRQGDQNYEQYF. CDR3 in DNA: TGTGCCAGCAGGAGACAGGGGGACCAGAACTACGAGCAGTACTTC.